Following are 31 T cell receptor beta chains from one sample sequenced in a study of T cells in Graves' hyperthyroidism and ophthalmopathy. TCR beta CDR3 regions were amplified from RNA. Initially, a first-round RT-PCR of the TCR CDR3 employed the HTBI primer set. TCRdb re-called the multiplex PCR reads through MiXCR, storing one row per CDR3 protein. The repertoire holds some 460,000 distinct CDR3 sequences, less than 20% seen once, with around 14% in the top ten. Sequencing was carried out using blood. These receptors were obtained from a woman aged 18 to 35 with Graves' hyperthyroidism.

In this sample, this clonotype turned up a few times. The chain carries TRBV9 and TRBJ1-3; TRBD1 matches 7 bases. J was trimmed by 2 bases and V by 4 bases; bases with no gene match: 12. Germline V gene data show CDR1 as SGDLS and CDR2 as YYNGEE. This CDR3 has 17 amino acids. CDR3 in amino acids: CASSKSITGAAGNTIYF. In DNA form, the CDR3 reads TGTGCCAGCAGCAAATCGATTACAGGGGCCGCTGGAAACACCATATATTTT.

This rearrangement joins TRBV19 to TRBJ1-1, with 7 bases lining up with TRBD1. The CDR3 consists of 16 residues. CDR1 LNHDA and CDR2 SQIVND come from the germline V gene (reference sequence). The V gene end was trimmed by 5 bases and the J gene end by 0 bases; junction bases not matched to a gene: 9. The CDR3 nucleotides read TGTGCCAGTAGTTCCCTCCGACAGGGACTGAACACTGAAGCTTTCTTT. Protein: CASSSLRQGLNTEAFF. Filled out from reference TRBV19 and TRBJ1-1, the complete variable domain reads DGGITQSPKYLFRKEGQNVTLSCEQNLNHDAMYWYRQDPGQGLRLIYYSQIVNDFQKGDIAEGYSVSREKKESFPLTVTSAQKNPTAFYLCASSSLRQGLNTEAFFGQGTRLTVV.

In DNA, the CDR3 is TGTGCCAGCAGTTTGAGGGGGGTCTATAATTCACCCCTCCACTTT. The encoded protein is CASSLRGVYNSPLHF. V is TRBV12-3 or TRBV12-4 and J is TRBJ1-6; the D gene is possibly TRBD1 (6 bases). V was trimmed by 3 bases and J by 3 bases, leaving 9 bases between them. The CDR3 is made up of 15 amino acids.

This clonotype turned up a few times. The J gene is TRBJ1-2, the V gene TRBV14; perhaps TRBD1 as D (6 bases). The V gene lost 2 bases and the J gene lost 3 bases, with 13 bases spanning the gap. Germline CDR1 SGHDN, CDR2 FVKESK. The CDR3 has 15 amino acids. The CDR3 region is CASSQYTGADYGYTF. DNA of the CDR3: TGTGCCAGCAGCCAATATACGGGGGCCGACTATGGCTACACCTTC.

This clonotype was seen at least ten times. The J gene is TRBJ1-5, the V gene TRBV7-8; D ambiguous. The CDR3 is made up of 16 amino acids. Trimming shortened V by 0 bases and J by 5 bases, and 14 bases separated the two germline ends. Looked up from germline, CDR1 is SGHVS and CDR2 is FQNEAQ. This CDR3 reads CASSLAPWQPDQPQHF. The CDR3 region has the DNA TGTGCCAGCAGCTTAGCGCCCTGGCAGCCGGATCAGCCCCAGCATTTT.

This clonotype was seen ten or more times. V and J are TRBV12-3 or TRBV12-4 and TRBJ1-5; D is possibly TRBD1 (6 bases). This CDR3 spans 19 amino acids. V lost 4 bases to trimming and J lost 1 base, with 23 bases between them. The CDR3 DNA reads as TGTGCCAGCAGTTCCAACCTAGGGGGGCGTGGGGACAGCAATCAGCCCCAGCATTTT. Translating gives CASSSNLGGRGDSNQPQHF.

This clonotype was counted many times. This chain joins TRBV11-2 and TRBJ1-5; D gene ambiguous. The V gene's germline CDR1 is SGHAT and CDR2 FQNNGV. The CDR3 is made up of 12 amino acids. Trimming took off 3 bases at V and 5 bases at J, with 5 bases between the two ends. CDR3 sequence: CASSLGDQPQHF. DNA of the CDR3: TGTGCCAGCAGCTTGGGAGATCAGCCCCAGCATTTT. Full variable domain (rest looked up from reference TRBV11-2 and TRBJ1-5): EAGVAQSPRYKIIEKRQSVAFWCNPISGHATLYWYQQILGQGPKLLIQFQNNGVVDDSQLPKDRFSAERLKGVDSTLKIQPAKLEDSAVYLCASSLGDQPQHFGDGTRLSIL.

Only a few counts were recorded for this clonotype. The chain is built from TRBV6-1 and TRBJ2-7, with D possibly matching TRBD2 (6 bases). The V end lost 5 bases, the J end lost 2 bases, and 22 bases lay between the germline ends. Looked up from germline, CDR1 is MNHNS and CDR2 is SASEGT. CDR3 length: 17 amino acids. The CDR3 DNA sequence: TGTGCCAGCAGTCGAAATCCGGGACTTACCCCTACCTACGAGCAGTACTTC. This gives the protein CASSRNPGLTPTYEQYF.

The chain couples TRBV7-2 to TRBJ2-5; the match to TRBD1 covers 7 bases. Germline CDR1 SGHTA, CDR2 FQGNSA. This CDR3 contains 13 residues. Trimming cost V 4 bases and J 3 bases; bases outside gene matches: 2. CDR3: CASSYGTEETQYF. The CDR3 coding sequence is TGTGCCAGCAGCTACGGGACAGAAGAGACCCAGTACTTC.

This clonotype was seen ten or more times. CDR3: CASSLDPVSYEQYF. The CDR3, as DNA: TGCGCCAGCAGCTTGGATCCCGTCTCCTACGAGCAGTACTTC. This chain connects TRBV5-1 to TRBJ2-7; D gene uncertain. The CDR3 consists of 14 residues. The V gene's germline CDR1 is SGHRS and CDR2 YFSETQ. The V and J ends lost 0 bases and 0 bases respectively, with 7 bases between them.

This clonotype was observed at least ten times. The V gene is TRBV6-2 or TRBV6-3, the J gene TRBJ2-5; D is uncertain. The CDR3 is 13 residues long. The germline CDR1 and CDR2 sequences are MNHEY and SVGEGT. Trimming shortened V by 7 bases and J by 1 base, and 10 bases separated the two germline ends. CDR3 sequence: CASIRSAQETQYF. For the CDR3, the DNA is TGTGCCAGCATTCGGAGTGCCCAAGAGACCCAGTACTTC.

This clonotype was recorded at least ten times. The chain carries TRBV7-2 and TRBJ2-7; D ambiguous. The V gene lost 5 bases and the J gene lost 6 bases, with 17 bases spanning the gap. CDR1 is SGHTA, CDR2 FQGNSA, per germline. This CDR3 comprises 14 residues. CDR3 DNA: TGTGCCAGCAGCCACCCAAATCAGGCTCTCGAGCAGTACTTC. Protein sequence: CASSHPNQALEQYF.

The CDR3, as DNA: TGTGCCAGTACGCCTGGGGGGAGAACTGGGGCCAACGTCCTGACTTTC. Encoded protein: CASTPGGRTGANVLTF. The J gene is TRBJ2-6, the V gene TRBV19; D perhaps matches TRBD2 (6 bases). CDR3 size: 16 residues. Germline CDR1 and CDR2: LNHDA and SQIVND (reference sequence). Trimming removed 7 bases at V and 2 bases at J, with 15 bases between. The variable domain in full, with the rest retrieved from reference TRBV19 and TRBJ2-6, is DGGITQSPKYLFRKEGQNVTLSCEQNLNHDAMYWYRQDPGQGLRLIYYSQIVNDFQKGDIAEGYSVSREKKESFPLTVTSAQKNPTAFYLCASTPGGRTGANVLTFGAGSRLTVL.

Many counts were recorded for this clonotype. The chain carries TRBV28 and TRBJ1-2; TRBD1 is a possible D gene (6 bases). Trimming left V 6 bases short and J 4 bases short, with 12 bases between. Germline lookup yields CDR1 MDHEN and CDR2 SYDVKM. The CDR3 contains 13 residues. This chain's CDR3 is CASSSDSFYGYTF. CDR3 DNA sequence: TGTGCCAGCAGCTCGGACAGTTTCTATGGCTACACCTTC.

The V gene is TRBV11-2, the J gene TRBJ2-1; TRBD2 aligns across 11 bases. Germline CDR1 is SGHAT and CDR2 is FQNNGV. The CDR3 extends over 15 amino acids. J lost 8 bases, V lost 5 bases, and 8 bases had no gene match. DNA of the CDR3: TGTGCCAGCAGCCCGTTCCTAGCGGGAGGAGATGAGCAGTTCTTC. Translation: CASSPFLAGGDEQFF.

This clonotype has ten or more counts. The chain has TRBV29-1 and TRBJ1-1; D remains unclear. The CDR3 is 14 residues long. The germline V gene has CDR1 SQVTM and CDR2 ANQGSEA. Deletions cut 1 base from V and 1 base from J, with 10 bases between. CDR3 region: CSVEGLRQNTEAFF. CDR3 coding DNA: TGCAGCGTTGAAGGTTTACGGCAGAACACTGAAGCTTTCTTT. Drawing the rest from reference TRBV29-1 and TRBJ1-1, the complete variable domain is SAVISQKPSRDICQRGTSLTIQCQVDSQVTMMFWYRQQPGQSLTLIATANQGSEATYESGFVIDKFPISRPNLTFSTLTVSNMSPEDSSIYLCSVEGLRQNTEAFFGQGTRLTVV.

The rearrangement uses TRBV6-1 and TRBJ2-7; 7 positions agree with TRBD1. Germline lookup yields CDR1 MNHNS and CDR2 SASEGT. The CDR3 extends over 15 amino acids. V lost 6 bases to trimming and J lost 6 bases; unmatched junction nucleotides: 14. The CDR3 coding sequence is TGTGCCAGCAGAGAAAACCGGGGACAGCTCTCCGAGCAGTACTTC. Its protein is CASRENRGQLSEQYF.

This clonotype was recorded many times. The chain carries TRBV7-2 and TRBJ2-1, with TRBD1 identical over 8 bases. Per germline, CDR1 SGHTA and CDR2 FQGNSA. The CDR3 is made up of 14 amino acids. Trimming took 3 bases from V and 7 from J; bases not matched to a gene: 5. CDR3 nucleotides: TGTGCCAGCAGCTTTAAAACAGGGGGAAATGAGCAGTTCTTC. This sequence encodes CASSFKTGGNEQFF.

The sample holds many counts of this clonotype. This chain's CDR3 is CASRSSFGTGTLISTGELFF. Written as DNA, the CDR3 is TGTGCCAGCAGATCCTCCTTCGGGACAGGCACCCTGATATCCACCGGGGAGCTGTTTTTT. V gene TRBV12-3 or TRBV12-4 combines with J gene TRBJ2-2, with 8 bases aligning to TRBD1. This CDR3 has 20 amino acids. Germline trimming cut 6 bases from V and 4 bases from J; bases unmatched to any gene: 22.

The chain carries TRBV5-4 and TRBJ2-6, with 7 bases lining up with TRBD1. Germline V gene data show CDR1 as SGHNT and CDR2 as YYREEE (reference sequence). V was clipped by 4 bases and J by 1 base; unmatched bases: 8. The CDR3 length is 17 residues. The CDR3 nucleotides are TGTGCCAGCAGCCTTCAAGGGGGCCGTTCTGGGGCCAACGTCCTGACTTTC. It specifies CASSLQGGRSGANVLTF.

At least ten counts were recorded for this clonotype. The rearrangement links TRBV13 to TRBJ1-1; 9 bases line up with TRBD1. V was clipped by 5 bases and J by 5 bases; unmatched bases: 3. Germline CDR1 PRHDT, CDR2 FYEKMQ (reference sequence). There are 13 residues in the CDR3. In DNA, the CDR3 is TGTGCCAGCAGCGAAGGACAGGGGACTGAAGCTTTCTTT. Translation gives CASSEGQGTEAFF.

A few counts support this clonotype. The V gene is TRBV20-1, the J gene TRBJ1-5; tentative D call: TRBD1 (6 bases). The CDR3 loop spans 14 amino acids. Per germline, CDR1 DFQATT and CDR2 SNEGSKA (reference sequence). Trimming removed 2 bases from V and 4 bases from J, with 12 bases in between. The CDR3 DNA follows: TGCAGTGCTAGAACCCAGGGGCTAAATCAGCCCCAGCATTTT. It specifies CSARTQGLNQPQHF.

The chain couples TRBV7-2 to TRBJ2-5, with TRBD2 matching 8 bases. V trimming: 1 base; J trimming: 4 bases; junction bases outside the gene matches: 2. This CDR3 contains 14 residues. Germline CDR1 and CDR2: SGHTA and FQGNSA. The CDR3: CASSLGGRTETQYF. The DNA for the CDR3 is TGTGCCAGCAGCTTAGGCGGGAGGACAGAGACCCAGTACTTC.

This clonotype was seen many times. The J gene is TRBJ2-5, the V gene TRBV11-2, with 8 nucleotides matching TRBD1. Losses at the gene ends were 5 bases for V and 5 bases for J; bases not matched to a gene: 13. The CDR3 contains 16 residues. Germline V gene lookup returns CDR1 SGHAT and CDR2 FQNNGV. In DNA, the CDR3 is TGTGCCAGCAGCCCATTCGGGGCCCAGGGGGCGGAGACCCAGTACTTC. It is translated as CASSPFGAQGAETQYF. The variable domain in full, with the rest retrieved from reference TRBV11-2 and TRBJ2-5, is EAGVAQSPRYKIIEKRQSVAFWCNPISGHATLYWYQQILGQGPKLLIQFQNNGVVDDSQLPKDRFSAERLKGVDSTLKIQPAKLEDSAVYLCASSPFGAQGAETQYFGPGTRLLVL.

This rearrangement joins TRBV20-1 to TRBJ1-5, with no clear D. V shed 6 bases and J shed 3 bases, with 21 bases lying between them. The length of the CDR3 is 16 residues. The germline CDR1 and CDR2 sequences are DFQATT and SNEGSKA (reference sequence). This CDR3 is CSALTEGFQDNQPQHF. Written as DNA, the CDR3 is TGCAGTGCCCTAACTGAGGGATTCCAGGACAATCAGCCCCAGCATTTT.

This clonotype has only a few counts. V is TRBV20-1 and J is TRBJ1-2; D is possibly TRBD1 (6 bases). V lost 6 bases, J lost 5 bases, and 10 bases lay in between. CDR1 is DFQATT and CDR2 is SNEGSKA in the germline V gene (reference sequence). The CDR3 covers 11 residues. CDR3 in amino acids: CSATDSYGYTF. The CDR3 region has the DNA TGCAGTGCCACGGACAGTTATGGCTACACCTTC.

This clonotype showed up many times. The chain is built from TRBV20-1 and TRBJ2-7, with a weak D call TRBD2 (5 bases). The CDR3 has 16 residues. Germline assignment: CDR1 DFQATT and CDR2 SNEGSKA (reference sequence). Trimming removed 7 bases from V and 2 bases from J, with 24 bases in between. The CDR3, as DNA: TGCAGTGGGTATGGCGTTCCGGTCAGCGGACCCTACGAGCAGTACTTC. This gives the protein CSGYGVPVSGPYEQYF.

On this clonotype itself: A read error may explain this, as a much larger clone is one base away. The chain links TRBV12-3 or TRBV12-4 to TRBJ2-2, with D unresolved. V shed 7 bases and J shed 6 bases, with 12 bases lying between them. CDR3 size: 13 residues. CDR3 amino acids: CASIPDLAGELFF. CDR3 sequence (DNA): TGTGCCAGCATCCCCGACCTGGCCGGGGAGCTGTTTTTT.

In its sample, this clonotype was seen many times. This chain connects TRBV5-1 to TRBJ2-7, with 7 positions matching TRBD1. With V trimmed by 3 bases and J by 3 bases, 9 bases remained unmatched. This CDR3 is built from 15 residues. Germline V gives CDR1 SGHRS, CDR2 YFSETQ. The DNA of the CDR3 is TGCGCCAGCAGCTCCTCGACAGGGCAACTCTACGAGCAGTACTTC. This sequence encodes CASSSSTGQLYEQYF.

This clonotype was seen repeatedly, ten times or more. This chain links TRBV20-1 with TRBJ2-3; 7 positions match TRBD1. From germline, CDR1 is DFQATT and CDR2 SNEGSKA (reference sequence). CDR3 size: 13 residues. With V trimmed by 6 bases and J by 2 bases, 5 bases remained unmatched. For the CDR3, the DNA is TGCAGTGCGAGGGACAGACACACAGATACGCAGTATTTT. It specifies CSARDRHTDTQYF.

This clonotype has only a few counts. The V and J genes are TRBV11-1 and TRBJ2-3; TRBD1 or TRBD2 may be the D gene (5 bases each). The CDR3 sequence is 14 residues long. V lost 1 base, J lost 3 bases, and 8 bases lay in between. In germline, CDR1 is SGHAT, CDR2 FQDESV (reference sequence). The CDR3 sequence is CASSLEGTTDTQYF. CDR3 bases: TGTGCCAGCAGCTTAGAAGGGACGACAGATACGCAGTATTTT. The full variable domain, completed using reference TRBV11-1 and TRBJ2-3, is EAEVAQSPRYKITEKSQAVAFWCDPISGHATLYWYRQILGQGPELLVQFQDESVVDDSQLPKDRFSAERLKGVDSTLKIQPAELGDSAMYLCASSLEGTTDTQYFGPGTRLTVL.